Shown below are 32 T cell receptor beta chains from a single sample sequenced in a study of OX40 agonist ivuxolimab in advanced cancers. This table comes from immunoSEQ multiplex PCR, and its TCRdb copy is limited to in-frame clones, with some not included. The sample contains about 40,000 clones, 85% to 90% of which appear only once. The source material was CD4+ or CD8+ T cells sorted from blood, sampled in a trial of the OX40 agonist ivuxolimab. Receptor source: an adult with an advanced solid tumor such as melanoma, head and neck, liver or kidney cancer.

The CDR3 reads CASSPGQGGSGANVLTF. The CDR3, as DNA: TGTGCCAGCTCACCCGGACAGGGAGGATCTGGGGCCAACGTCCTGACTTTC. The chain uses TRBV18 and TRBJ2-6; 8 bases are a match to TRBD1. The V gene end was trimmed by 3 bases and the J gene end by 1 base; junction bases not matched to a gene: 5. Germline loops: CDR1 KGHSH, CDR2 LQKENI. The CDR3 loop spans 17 amino acids.

V usage is TRBV30 and J usage is TRBJ2-1, with a tentative D call TRBD2 (5 bases). The germline V gene has CDR1 GTSNPN and CDR2 SVGIG (reference sequence). CDR3 length equals 13 residues. The ends were cut back, 1 base at V and 10 bases at J, with 14 bases in the middle. This CDR3 is CAWSGSGMGEQFF. The DNA of the CDR3 is TGTGCCTGGAGTGGGTCGGGGATGGGGGAGCAGTTCTTC.

The V gene is TRBV11-1, the J gene TRBJ2-5; 9 nucleotides match TRBD1. CDR3 length: 14 residues. After removal of 4 bases from V and 4 bases from J, the junction contained 4 bases not matched to a gene. The germline V gene has CDR1 SGHAT and CDR2 FQDESV (reference sequence). DNA for the CDR3: TGTGCCAGCAGCTCGCGACAGGGGGGAGAGACCCAGTACTTC. It encodes CASSSRQGGETQYF.

The chain recombines TRBV18 with TRBJ1-2; TRBD1 aligns across 7 bases. The CDR3 is made up of 14 amino acids. The V and J ends lost 2 bases and 2 bases, in that order; junction bases with no gene match: 2. Germline V gives CDR1 KGHSH, CDR2 LQKENI. The CDR3 region has the DNA TGTGCCAGCTCACCAGGACAGGACAACTATGGCTACACCTTC. It encodes CASSPGQDNYGYTF.

The rearrangement joins TRBV5-4 to TRBJ1-6; D is ambiguous. The CDR3 extends over 15 amino acids. Germline-derived CDR1 and CDR2 are SGHNT and YYREEE (reference sequence). Trimming removed 3 bases from V and 5 bases from J, with 12 bases in between. The CDR3 DNA reads TGTGCCAGCAGCTACGGCCCAGTGAATAATTCACCCCTCCACTTT. It translates to CASSYGPVNNSPLHF.

The V call is TRBV6-6, the J call TRBJ2-5, with a tentative D call TRBD2 (6 bases). The germline CDR1 and CDR2 sequences are MNHNY and SVGAGI (reference sequence). The ends were cut back, 2 bases at V and 7 bases at J, with 11 bases in the middle. The length of the CDR3 is 13 residues. As DNA, the CDR3 is TGTGCCAGCAGTTACAATCTGGGGGGGACCCAGTACTTC. As protein: CASSYNLGGTQYF.

The gene calls are TRBV19 and TRBJ2-7; TRBD2 agrees at 10 bases. The germline V gene encodes CDR1 LNHDA and CDR2 SQIVND (reference sequence). The J segment lost 6 bases and the V segment lost 6 bases, leaving 8 bases of the junction unmatched. This CDR3 region has 14 residues. The CDR3 sequence is CASSPGLARGEQYF. In nucleotides, the CDR3 is TGTGCCAGTAGCCCGGGACTAGCGAGGGGCGAGCAGTACTTC. Filled out from reference TRBV19 and TRBJ2-7, the complete variable domain reads DGGITQSPKYLFRKEGQNVTLSCEQNLNHDAMYWYRQDPGQGLRLIYYSQIVNDFQKGDIAEGYSVSREKKESFPLTVTSAQKNPTAFYLCASSPGLARGEQYFGPGTRLTVT.

The J gene is TRBJ1-2, the V gene TRBV19; 7 nucleotides agree with TRBD1. After removal of 4 bases from V and 2 bases from J, the junction contained 4 bases not matched to a gene. Per germline, CDR1 LNHDA and CDR2 SQIVND (reference sequence). The CDR3 is made up of 14 amino acids. Written as DNA, the CDR3 is TGTGCCAGTAGTACCCCGACAGGGAACTATGGCTACACCTTC. Translating it yields CASSTPTGNYGYTF. Looking up the rest from reference TRBV19 and TRBJ1-2 gives the full variable domain: DGGITQSPKYLFRKEGQNVTLSCEQNLNHDAMYWYRQDPGQGLRLIYYSQIVNDFQKGDIAEGYSVSREKKESFPLTVTSAQKNPTAFYLCASSTPTGNYGYTFGSGTRLTVV.

This clone was seen a single time. This sequence joins TRBV7-2 and TRBJ2-3, with D possibly being TRBD2 (5 bases). Per germline, CDR1 SGHTA and CDR2 FQGNSA. This CDR3 is 16 amino acids long. Trimming removed 2 bases from V and 0 bases from J, with 12 bases in between. CDR3 bases: TGTGCCAGCAGCTTATCGGGGAGTTCTAGCACAGATACGCAGTATTTT. Translation gives CASSLSGSSSTDTQYF.

The rearrangement joins TRBV19 to TRBJ2-5; unclear D gene. The CDR3 runs 13 residues. CDR1 LNHDA and CDR2 SQIVND come from the germline V gene (reference sequence). The V end lost 4 bases, the J end lost 5 bases, and 11 bases lay between the germline ends. The chain's CDR3 is CASSKSARETQYF. CDR3 sequence (DNA): TGTGCCAGTAGTAAATCGGCTCGGGAGACCCAGTACTTC.

In nucleotides, the CDR3 is TGTGCCATCAGTCGTCAGGGGGCGAACGTAGGGGCCAACGTCCTGACTTTC. Its translation: CAISRQGANVGANVLTF. The chain has TRBV10-3 and TRBJ2-6; 8 bases line up with TRBD1. The CDR3 has 17 residues. Per germline, CDR1 ENHRY and CDR2 SYGVKD. The junction had 10 bases not matched to a gene; V was cut back by 5 bases and J by 4 bases.

This sequence joins TRBV19 and TRBJ2-2, with no clear D. CDR3 length equals 15 residues. Germline CDR1 is LNHDA and CDR2 is SQIVND (reference sequence). V was trimmed by 5 bases and J by 1 base, leaving 11 bases between them. The CDR3 reads CASSGLSENTGELFF. CDR3 in DNA: TGTGCCAGTAGTGGCCTTTCGGAGAACACCGGGGAGCTGTTTTTT.

The chain combines TRBV2 with TRBJ1-2; D is unclear. The ends were cut back, 2 bases at V and 3 bases at J, with 7 bases in the middle. CDR3 length: 13 amino acids. Germline loops: CDR1 SNHLY, CDR2 FYNNEI. Written as DNA, the CDR3 is TGTGCCAGCAGTGAAACGCCTTACTATGGCTACACCTTC. It specifies CASSETPYYGYTF.

The rearrangement joins TRBV7-9 to TRBJ2-2, with TRBD1 identical over 7 bases. Unmatched junction bases numbered 0, after V lost 2 bases and J lost 3 bases. The CDR3 runs 14 residues. Germline V gives CDR1 SEHNR, CDR2 FQNEAQ (reference sequence). CDR3 in amino acids: CASSLTGDTGELFF. CDR3 nucleotides: TGTGCCAGCAGCTTAACAGGGGACACCGGGGAGCTGTTTTTT.

Here the CDR3 DNA reads TGTGCCAGTCAGGGGTTAAGGAATTCACCCCTCCACTTT. This sequence encodes CASQGLRNSPLHF. The V and J genes are TRBV6-5 and TRBJ1-6; a weak D match, TRBD1 (6 bases). The V and J ends lost 9 bases and 7 bases respectively, with 13 bases between them. The CDR3 totals 13 residues. Germline lookup yields CDR1 MNHEY and CDR2 SVGAGI.

The CDR3 sequence: CASSKNRVGTSGRANEQYF. The CDR3 DNA is TGTGCCAGCAGTAAAAACAGGGTTGGTACTAGCGGGAGGGCGAACGAGCAGTACTTC. The rearrangement joins TRBV27 to TRBJ2-7; TRBD2 matches at 13 bases. Looked up from germline, CDR1 is MNHEY and CDR2 is SMNVEV (reference sequence). Trimming took 5 bases from V and 5 from J; bases not matched to a gene: 18. This CDR3 is 19 amino acids long.

The rearrangement links TRBV4-2 to TRBJ1-1; the D is unclear. The CDR3 has 17 amino acids. Trimming pared 0 bases from V and 1 base from J, leaving 15 bases between. Germline values: CDR1 LGHNA, CDR2 YNFKEQ. CDR3: CASSQEGTAAGNTEAFF. In nucleotides, the CDR3 is TGTGCCAGCAGCCAAGAAGGCACGGCGGCAGGGAACACTGAAGCTTTCTTT.

This clone came up once. A junction boundary mismatches the germline segment, possibly from a read error. This sequence joins TRBV5-1 and TRBJ2-3; D is possibly TRBD2 (5 bases). Germline-derived CDR1 and CDR2 are SGHRS and YFSETQ. The CDR3 totals 14 residues. CDR3 DNA sequence: TGCGCCAGCAGCTTAGGCGCTAGCAAAGATACGCAGTATTTT. Translation: CASSLGASKDTQYF.

The chain combines TRBV29-1 with TRBJ2-5; D ambiguous. Germline CDR1 reads SQVTM; CDR2 reads ANQGSEA. V lost 1 base, J lost 7 bases, and 10 bases lay in between. The CDR3 spans 12 residues. The CDR3 region is CSVEVSSGTQYF. The CDR3 nucleotides are TGCAGCGTTGAAGTGTCCTCAGGGACCCAGTACTTC.

The rearrangement joins TRBV9 to TRBJ2-5, with D perhaps assigned TRBD1 or TRBD2 (5 bases each). Trimming removed 3 bases from V and 5 bases from J, with 17 bases in between. The CDR3 sequence is 15 residues long. Germline assignment: CDR1 SGDLS and CDR2 YYNGEE. The CDR3 region is CASSARDLGAETQYF. The CDR3 DNA reads as TGTGCCAGCAGCGCTCGGGACCTAGGGGCCGAGACCCAGTACTTC. The full variable domain, rest sourced from reference TRBV9 and TRBJ2-5, is DSGVTQTPKHLITATGQRVTLRCSPRSGDLSVYWYQQSLDQGLQFLIQYYNGEERAKGNILERFSAQQFPDLHSELNLSSLELGDSALYFCASSARDLGAETQYFGPGTRLLVL.

The CDR3: CASSQLPPTSGGYNEQFF. CDR3 bases: TGCGCCAGCAGCCAACTCCCCCCGACTAGCGGGGGTTACAATGAGCAGTTCTTC. V is TRBV4-1 and J is TRBJ2-1; 12 nucleotides match TRBD2. In germline, CDR1 is MGHRA, CDR2 YSYEKL. The length of the CDR3 is 18 residues. V lost 2 bases and J lost 4; bases outside the gene matches: 9.

The CDR3 spells CASSGDRETGELFF. DNA for the CDR3: TGCGCCAGCAGCGGCGACAGGGAAACCGGGGAGCTGTTTTTT. The rearrangement joins TRBV5-1 to TRBJ2-2; 7 positions agree with TRBD1. V was clipped by 4 bases and J by 5 bases; unmatched bases: 5. Per the germline V gene, CDR1 is SGHRS and CDR2 is YFSETQ. This CDR3 has 14 residues.

J is TRBJ2-2 and V is TRBV4-2, with D perhaps matching TRBD2 (7 bases). Germline-derived CDR1 and CDR2 are LGHNA and YNFKEQ. Trimming cost V 3 bases and J 3 bases, with 17 bases left between them. The CDR3 consists of 17 residues. CDR3 protein: CASSHLPGGLDTGELFF. CDR3 in DNA: TGTGCCAGCAGCCACCTCCCCGGGGGGCTTGACACCGGGGAGCTGTTTTTT.

This sequence joins TRBV4-2 and TRBJ2-1; D is undetermined. Germline V gene data show CDR1 as LGHNA and CDR2 as YNFKEQ. Trimming took 3 bases from V and 0 from J, leaving 12 bases between them. The CDR3 runs 16 residues. The CDR3 DNA reads as TGTGCCAGCAGCCAGGGTAGTGGGATCTCCTACAATGAGCAGTTCTTC. Its protein product is CASSQGSGISYNEQFF.

V usage is TRBV5-1 and J usage is TRBJ2-6; the D is unclear. The CDR3 totals 14 residues. Looked up from germline, CDR1 is SGHRS and CDR2 is YFSETQ. With 0 bases removed from V and 0 bases from J, the gap between germline ends came to 1 base. The CDR3 DNA reads TGCGCCAGCAGCTTGGACTCTGGGGCCAACGTCCTGACTTTC. Its protein is CASSLDSGANVLTF.

The CDR3 region is CASSPMRNQETQYF. The CDR3 DNA is TGTGCCAGCTCTCCCATGAGGAACCAAGAGACCCAGTACTTC. The V and J genes are TRBV18 and TRBJ2-5, with D unresolved. Trimming left V 6 bases short and J 0 bases short, with 11 bases between. The CDR3 spans 14 residues. Per the germline V gene, CDR1 is KGHSH and CDR2 is LQKENI.

The chain uses TRBV6-1 and TRBJ2-1; tentative D call: TRBD2 (5 bases). From germline, CDR1 is MNHNS and CDR2 SASEGT. Trimming stripped 6 bases from V and 0 bases from J, with 12 bases between. There are 15 residues in the CDR3. The CDR3 nucleotides are TGTGCCAGCAGACTAGGGTCAAGCTCCTACAATGAGCAGTTCTTC. Translated, it gives CASRLGSSSYNEQFF.

The genes are TRBV11-1 and TRBJ2-5, with 14 nucleotides matching TRBD2. The germline V gene has CDR1 SGHAT and CDR2 FQDESV (reference sequence). V was clipped by 5 bases and J by 5 bases; unmatched bases: 7. The CDR3 is 16 residues long. CDR3 nucleotide sequence: TGTGCCAGCAGCAAGACTAGCGGGGGGGCTGTGGAGACCCAGTACTTC. This encodes CASSKTSGGAVETQYF.

This chain connects TRBV6-5 to TRBJ2-1; 8 nucleotides match TRBD2. Germline CDR1 MNHEY, CDR2 SVGAGI. The CDR3 spans 14 residues. Trimming cost V 4 bases and J 5 bases; bases outside gene matches: 4. The CDR3 spells CASSSGLEDNEQFF. CDR3 sequence (DNA): TGTGCCAGCAGTTCGGGACTAGAGGACAATGAGCAGTTCTTC.

This chain joins TRBV10-3 and TRBJ2-3; TRBD2 matches 9 bases. The CDR3 sequence is 15 residues long. Germline assignment: CDR1 ENHRY and CDR2 SYGVKD. The V and J ends lost 2 bases and 4 bases, in that order; junction bases with no gene match: 4. The CDR3, as DNA: TGTGCCATCAGTGAGAGACTAGCGGAGGCAGATACGCAGTATTTT. Amino acids: CAISERLAEADTQYF.

The chain employs TRBV28 and TRBJ2-7; either TRBD1 or TRBD2 may fit D (6 bases each). From germline, CDR1 is MDHEN and CDR2 SYDVKM. The V end was cut by 5 bases, the J end by 1 base, with 18 bases between. The CDR3 is 16 amino acids. CDR3 region: CASSRGPLTDSYEQYF. In DNA, the CDR3 is TGTGCCAGCAGTCGGGGGCCCCTGACGGATTCCTACGAGCAGTACTTC.

The chain couples TRBV9 to TRBJ2-7, with D uncertain. Germline CDR1 reads SGDLS; CDR2 reads YYNGEE. The CDR3 is made up of 14 amino acids. V was pared by 0 bases and J by 0 bases, with 7 bases between. The CDR3 DNA reads TGTGCCAGCAGCGTAGGCAGGACCTCCTACGAGCAGTACTTC. Its protein is CASSVGRTSYEQYF.